One and the same sample provided the 11 T cell receptor beta chains below, sequenced in a study of patients and donors after allogeneic stem cell transplantation. TCRdb used MiXCR to reprocess the RT-PCR reads, holding one entry per CDR3 protein. The data hold 900,000 to 1,000,000 distinct CDR3 sequences, with 15% to 20% observed a single time. Sequenced sample: blood, either unsorted or a sorted T cell fraction (not recorded which). These receptors were taken from a human donor who was either an allogeneic HSCT recipient or a stem cell or donor lymphocyte infusion donor (not recorded which). It is not recorded whose cells these are; they may come from a transplant donor.

This clonotype was recorded a few times. This sequence joins TRBV9 and TRBJ2-7; possibly TRBD2 for D (6 bases). Germline V CDR1 and CDR2: SGDLS, YYNGEE. The length of the CDR3 is 13 residues. The germline V and J ends were trimmed by 2 bases and 6 bases, with 12 bases remaining between them. CDR3 sequence reads: CASSVGRRAEQYF. In nucleotides, the CDR3 is TGTGCCAGCAGCGTGGGAAGGAGGGCCGAGCAGTACTTC.

The genes are TRBV5-1 and TRBJ2-3; D uncertain. The CDR3 runs to 13 residues. The V end lost 0 bases, the J end lost 10 bases, and 12 bases lay between the germline ends. From germline, CDR1 is SGHRS and CDR2 YFSETQ. CDR3 sequence: CASSLEGQSPQYF. The DNA of the CDR3 is TGCGCCAGCAGCTTGGAAGGGCAAAGCCCGCAGTATTTT.

The sample holds a few counts of this clonotype. J is TRBJ1-1 and V is TRBV28; D is possibly TRBD1 (6 bases). V was pared by 6 bases and J by 10 bases, with 15 bases between. The germline CDR1 and CDR2 sequences are MDHEN and SYDVKM. The CDR3 has 12 residues. The CDR3 bases are TGTGCCAGCAGGCTTACGGGGGGCAGAGCTTTCTTT. Its translation: CASRLTGGRAFF. Based on the CDR3 plus reference TRBV28 and TRBJ1-1, the full variable domain is DVKVTQSSRYLVKRTGEKVFLECVQDMDHENMFWYRQDPGLGLRLIYFSYDVKMKEKGDIPEGYSVSREKKERFSLILESASTNQTSMYLCASRLTGGRAFFGQGTRLTVV.

The chain has TRBV29-1 and TRBJ1-2, with D perhaps matching TRBD1 (5 bases). CDR1 and CDR2 (germline): SQVTM, ANQGSEA. The CDR3 totals 14 residues. V shed 6 bases and J shed 8 bases, with 22 bases lying between them. The CDR3 loop is CSVPSPGYYTGYTF. Written as DNA, the CDR3 is TGCAGCGTGCCGTCTCCAGGGTACTATACGGGCTACACCTTC.

This clonotype was recorded a few times. The rearrangement uses TRBV4-2 and TRBJ2-7; D uncertain. Deletions cut 1 base from V and 6 bases from J, with 19 bases between. The length of the CDR3 is 16 residues. The germline V gene encodes CDR1 LGHNA and CDR2 YNFKEQ. The CDR3 loop is CASSQAASTLLSEQYF. Here the CDR3 DNA reads TGTGCCAGCAGCCAAGCTGCCTCAACCCTCCTCTCCGAGCAGTACTTC.

This clonotype was detected many times. The chain has TRBV12-3 or TRBV12-4 and TRBJ2-7; the D is unclear. The CDR3 covers 14 residues. The V end was cut by 6 bases, the J end by 4 bases, with 16 bases between. Here the CDR3 DNA reads TGTGCCAGCAGCGATCCGGGCCGAAAATACGAGCAGTACTTC. Its translation is CASSDPGRKYEQYF.

The chain links TRBV20-1 to TRBJ2-3; a possible D gene is TRBD2 (6 bases). Germline V gene sequence: CDR1 DFQATT, CDR2 SNEGSKA (reference sequence). This CDR3 contains 13 residues. The V and J ends lost 6 bases and 9 bases respectively, with 19 bases between them. CDR3 in DNA: TGCAGTGCCTCGACCACGGAGGGGTCCACGCAGTATTTT. Translated: CSASTTEGSTQYF.

This clonotype was detected a few times. The rearrangement joins TRBV7-2 to TRBJ2-5, with unresolved D. Germline V CDR1 and CDR2: SGHTA, FQGNSA. CDR3 size: 13 residues. Between the trimmed V and J ends, which lost 4 bases and 2 bases, there was a span of 8 bases. CDR3 nucleotide sequence: TGTGCCAGCAGCTGGCAAGGTCAAGAGACCCAGTACTTC. It translates to CASSWQGQETQYF.

The rearrangement joins TRBV7-2 to TRBJ1-6; TRBD1 is a possible D gene (5 bases). Per the germline V gene, CDR1 is SGHTA and CDR2 is FQGNSA. V lost 1 base and J lost 10, with 17 bases in between. This CDR3 region has 16 residues. The chain's CDR3 is CASSLGGRTVDSPLHF. The CDR3 DNA follows: TGTGCCAGCAGCTTAGGGGGACGGACGGTAGACTCACCCCTCCACTTT.

This clonotype has more than one count but fewer than ten. The CDR3 nucleotides read TGCAGTGCTAGAGAACGACAGTATGGCTACACCTTC. This translates into CSARERQYGYTF. The V and J genes are TRBV20-1 and TRBJ1-2, with D maybe TRBD1 (5 bases). Germline values: CDR1 DFQATT, CDR2 SNEGSKA (reference sequence). The length of the CDR3 is 12 residues. V lost 0 bases and J 5 bases, leaving 7 bases between the germline ends.

The V and J genes are TRBV29-1 and TRBJ2-5, with a tentative D call TRBD2 (5 bases). The V gene's germline CDR1 is SQVTM and CDR2 ANQGSEA. The CDR3 consists of 13 residues. The V and J ends lost 6 bases and 4 bases respectively, with 15 bases between them. The CDR3 region has the DNA TGCAGCGTGAACGTGTGGGGAGCAGAGACCCAGTACTTC. It is translated as CSVNVWGAETQYF.